This passage covers 5 T cell receptor beta chains from one sample sequenced in a study of blood T cell repertoires in COVID-19. Assay: immunoSEQ multiplex PCR; the TCRdb copy retains only in-frame clones and omits some. The sample yields 130,000 or so clones, approximately 86% seen once. Sequenced material: peripheral blood. Receptor source: a woman aged 60-75 years with acute or convalescent COVID-19.

The chain uses TRBV7-3 and TRBJ2-1; no definite D call. The length of the CDR3 is 14 residues. Germline V gives CDR1 SGHTA, CDR2 FQGTGA. The ends were cut back, 2 bases at V and 4 bases at J, with 9 bases in the middle. The chain's CDR3 is CASSLASPYNEQFF. CDR3 bases: TGTGCCAGCAGCTTAGCGTCGCCTTACAATGAGCAGTTCTTC.

The chain joins TRBV6-5 to TRBJ1-2, with TRBD1 identical over 12 bases. Germline assignment: CDR1 MNHEY and CDR2 SVGAGI. The CDR3 is 15 residues long. V shed 2 bases, J shed 8 bases, and the junction held 6 bases outside the gene matches. In DNA, the CDR3 is TGTGCCAGCAGTTACCGAGGGACAGGGGGCGACGGCTACACCTTC. Translating it yields CASSYRGTGGDGYTF.

This clone was seen once. The rearrangement joins TRBV29-1 to TRBJ1-1, with 7 bases fitting TRBD1. The CDR3 consists of 13 residues. The V and J ends lost 3 bases and 4 bases, in that order; junction bases with no gene match: 5. Germline-derived CDR1 and CDR2 are SQVTM and ANQGSEA. The CDR3 reads CSVEWDRGTEAFF. CDR3 in DNA: TGCAGCGTTGAGTGGGACAGAGGCACTGAAGCTTTCTTT. The full variable domain, with the rest looked up from reference TRBV29-1 and TRBJ1-1, is SAVISQKPSRDICQRGTSLTIQCQVDSQVTMMFWYRQQPGQSLTLIATANQGSEATYESGFVIDKFPISRPNLTFSTLTVSNMSPEDSSIYLCSVEWDRGTEAFFGQGTRLTVV.

This chain uses TRBV19 with TRBJ2-7; 12 nucleotides align to TRBD2. V lost 1 base, J lost 2 bases, and 6 bases stayed unmatched. Germline lookup yields CDR1 LNHDA and CDR2 SQIVND (reference sequence). There are 17 residues in the CDR3. CDR3: CASSIGLAGAGTYEQYF. The CDR3 nucleotides read TGTGCCAGTAGTATAGGACTAGCGGGGGCCGGAACCTACGAGCAGTACTTC. Full variable domain (remainder filled in from reference TRBV19 and TRBJ2-7): DGGITQSPKYLFRKEGQNVTLSCEQNLNHDAMYWYRQDPGQGLRLIYYSQIVNDFQKGDIAEGYSVSREKKESFPLTVTSAQKNPTAFYLCASSIGLAGAGTYEQYFGPGTRLTVT.

The chain has TRBV2 and TRBJ1-5, with 7 nucleotides matching TRBD1. The junction had 7 bases not matched to a gene; V was cut back by 4 bases and J by 4 bases. Germline lookup yields CDR1 SNHLY and CDR2 FYNNEI. The CDR3 covers 15 residues. The CDR3 sequence: CASSGDRARNQPQHF. The CDR3 nucleotides are TGTGCCAGCAGTGGTGACAGGGCAAGGAATCAGCCCCAGCATTTT.